Below, 15 T cell receptor beta chains from the same sample are listed, as sequenced in a study of blood T cell repertoires in COVID-19. Data came from immunoSEQ multiplex PCR; TCRdb stores just in-frame clones and leaves some out. The repertoire has some 180,000 clones, nearly 80% of them found once; the top ten carry approximately 15%. The material sequenced was PBMCs or T cells enriched from blood (not recorded which). The receptors here all came from a man between 60 and 75 years old who had been exposed to COVID-19.

The V call is TRBV7-9, the J call TRBJ1-4; D is possibly TRBD1 (6 bases). CDR3 length: 15 amino acids. V shed 5 bases and J shed 2 bases, with 12 bases lying between them. Germline lookup yields CDR1 SEHNR and CDR2 FQNEAQ (reference sequence). The CDR3 DNA sequence: TGTGCCAGCAGCCTGGGGGCTAGCACTAATGAAAAACTGTTTTTT. It translates to CASSLGASTNEKLFF.

J is TRBJ1-4 and V is TRBV9; 8 nucleotides line up with TRBD1. Germline V gene lookup returns CDR1 SGDLS and CDR2 YYNGEE. V was pared by 0 bases and J by 7 bases, with 5 bases of the junction left unmatched. CDR3 length: 15 residues. The CDR3 region is CASSVVTGASEKLFF. Written as DNA, the CDR3 is TGTGCCAGCAGCGTAGTGACAGGGGCAAGTGAAAAACTGTTTTTT.

This clone has only one observation. The chain has TRBV30 and TRBJ2-5; a possible D gene is TRBD1 (6 bases). Germline V CDR1 and CDR2: GTSNPN, SVGIG (reference sequence). The CDR3 consists of 11 residues. V lost 5 bases, J lost 3 bases, and 7 bases lay in between. CDR3 amino acids: CAWEGEETQYF. Here the CDR3 DNA reads TGTGCCTGGGAGGGGGAAGAGACCCAGTACTTC. The complete variable domain, with remaining parts taken from reference TRBV30 and TRBJ2-5, reads SQTIHQWPATLVQPVGSPLSLECTVEGTSNPNLYWYRQAAGRGLQLLFYSVGIGQISSEVPQNLSASRPQDRQFILSSKKLLLSDSGFYLCAWEGEETQYFGPGTRLLVL.

The V and J genes are TRBV25-1 and TRBJ2-7, with D unclear. The germline V and J ends were trimmed by 5 bases and 2 bases, with 19 bases remaining between them. The CDR3 is 16 residues long. Germline V lookup: CDR1 MGHDK, CDR2 SYGVNS. The CDR3 sequence: CASSTNRHRFTYEQYF. DNA of the CDR3: TGTGCCAGCAGTACCAATAGACACCGATTTACCTACGAGCAGTACTTC.

V is TRBV15 and J is TRBJ1-6; 7 positions match TRBD1. After removal of 5 bases from V and 5 bases from J, the junction contained 6 bases not matched to a gene. The CDR3 has 15 amino acids. Germline CDR1 and CDR2: LNHNV and YYDKDF (reference sequence). This CDR3 reads CATSEGQENNSPLHF. CDR3 nucleotides: TGTGCCACCAGCGAAGGACAGGAGAATAATTCACCCCTCCACTTT.

J is TRBJ2-3 and V is TRBV7-9, with 9 bases that match TRBD2. The trim removed 1 base at V and 2 bases at J, leaving 7 bases unmatched. Per germline, CDR1 SEHNR and CDR2 FQNEAQ (reference sequence). The CDR3 runs to 17 residues. CDR3 sequence reads: CASSLGSGSWSTDTQYF. The CDR3, as DNA: TGTGCCAGCAGCTTAGGTAGCGGGAGTTGGTCCACAGATACGCAGTATTTT.

CDR3 coding DNA: TGTGCCAGCAGCCTCCTATACTACGAGCAGTACTTC. Translating it yields CASSLLYYEQYF. The chain carries TRBV7-2 and TRBJ2-7; D not certain. Trimming pared 5 bases from V and 3 bases from J, leaving 8 bases between. The CDR3 runs to 12 residues. Germline V gives CDR1 SGHTA, CDR2 FQGNSA.

The genes are TRBV2 and TRBJ2-7; D is perhaps TRBD1 (6 bases). Between the trimmed V and J ends, which lost 4 bases and 5 bases, there was a span of 15 bases. CDR3 size: 14 residues. The germline V gene encodes CDR1 SNHLY and CDR2 FYNNEI. Here the CDR3 DNA reads TGTGCCAGCAGTGCCAACACAGGGATCCACGAGCAGTACTTC. Its translation is CASSANTGIHEQYF.

J is TRBJ1-1 and V is TRBV9, with D hard to call. The germline V gene has CDR1 SGDLS and CDR2 YYNGEE. V lost 2 bases and J 1 base, leaving 12 bases between the germline ends. CDR3 length: 15 amino acids. CDR3 protein: CASSVEGRRNTEAFF. The CDR3 DNA reads TGTGCCAGCAGCGTGGAAGGGAGAAGGAACACTGAAGCTTTCTTT.

The chain has TRBV6-6 and TRBJ1-5; tentatively, D is TRBD1 (6 bases). This CDR3 contains 15 residues. Germline V gene data show CDR1 as MNHNY and CDR2 as SVGAGI (reference sequence). The V and J ends lost 0 bases and 5 bases respectively, with 11 bases between them. The CDR3: CASSYSRAGDQPQHF. In DNA form, the CDR3 reads TGTGCCAGCAGTTACTCGAGGGCAGGGGATCAGCCCCAGCATTTT.

CDR3 bases: TGTGCCAGCAGCAGGGGACAGGAAGAGACCCAGTACTTC. Amino acid sequence: CASSRGQEETQYF. The chain carries TRBV7-2 and TRBJ2-5, with 8 bases fitting TRBD1. Germline values: CDR1 SGHTA, CDR2 FQGNSA. The V segment lost 5 bases and the J segment 3 bases; nucleotides outside the gene matches: 2. The CDR3 consists of 13 residues.

This chain joins TRBV10-1 and TRBJ1-1; 8 positions agree with TRBD1. The germline gives CDR1 WNHNN, CDR2 SYGVQD (reference sequence). The junction had 5 bases not matched to a gene; V was cut back by 6 bases and J by 2 bases. This CDR3 has 14 amino acids. The CDR3, as DNA: TGCGCCAGCAGGTCAGGGGGCGATAACACTGAAGCTTTCTTT. This codes for CASRSGGDNTEAFF.

This clone is a singleton in its sample. This rearrangement joins TRBV28 to TRBJ1-6; TRBD1 is a possible D gene (5 bases). Germline CDR1 MDHEN, CDR2 SYDVKM. The CDR3 covers 14 residues. The ends were cut back, 6 bases at V and 8 bases at J, with 14 bases in the middle. CDR3 DNA: TGTGCCAGCAGAGCCGGGGGTACCTATTCACCCCTCCACTTT. Translation gives CASRAGGTYSPLHF.

The gene calls are TRBV7-9 and TRBJ2-5; possible D gene TRBD1, 5 bases. Trimming stripped 2 bases from V and 4 bases from J, with 11 bases between. The length of the CDR3 is 14 residues. CDR1 SEHNR and CDR2 FQNEAQ come from the germline V gene (reference sequence). CDR3 DNA sequence: TGTGCCAGCAGCTTATCAGGGCCAGGAGAGACCCAGTACTTC. Translated: CASSLSGPGETQYF.

J is TRBJ2-3 and V is TRBV28; D perhaps matches TRBD2 (6 bases). CDR1 and CDR2 (germline): MDHEN, SYDVKM. This CDR3 contains 15 residues. Trimming removed 11 bases at V and 4 bases at J, with 22 bases between. CDR3 sequence (DNA): TGTGCCGCGCCACGAAGGGGAGGCGTAGCAGATACGCAGTATTTT. Translated, it gives CAAPRRGGVADTQYF.